What follows is one T cell receptor (beta chain) and its context. The data are from a study of T cells expressing NK-cell markers. The V gene's germline CDR1 is SGDLS and CDR2 YYNGEE. The CDR3 contains 16 residues. TCRdb reworked the 5' RACE reads into one entry per CDR3 protein, no DNA. Recorded for this sample: roughly 150,000 distinct CDR3 sequences. The V call is TRBV9, the J call TRBJ1-4; TCRdb reports TRBD1, a call that lacks DNA to check it against. This receptor was taken from a man between 18 and 69 years old in good health. Material: blood T cells: a sorted CD56 or NKG2C T cell subset, CD4+ or CD8+ T cells, or bulk PBMC T cells (not recorded which). The CDR3 protein is CASSPLVGTKMKNCFF.